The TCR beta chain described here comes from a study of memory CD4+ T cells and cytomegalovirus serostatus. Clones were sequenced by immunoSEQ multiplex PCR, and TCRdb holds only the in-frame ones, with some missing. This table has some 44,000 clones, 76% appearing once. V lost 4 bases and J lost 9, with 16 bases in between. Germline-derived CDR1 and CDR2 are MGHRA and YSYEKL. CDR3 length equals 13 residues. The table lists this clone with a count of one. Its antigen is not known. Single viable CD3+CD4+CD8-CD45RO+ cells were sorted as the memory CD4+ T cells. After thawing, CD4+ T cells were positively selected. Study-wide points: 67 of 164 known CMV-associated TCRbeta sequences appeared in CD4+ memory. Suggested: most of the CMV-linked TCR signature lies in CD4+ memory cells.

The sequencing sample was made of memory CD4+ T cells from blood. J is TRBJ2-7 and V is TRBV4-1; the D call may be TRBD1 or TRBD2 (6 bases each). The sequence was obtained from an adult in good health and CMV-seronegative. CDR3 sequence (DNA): TGCGCCAGCAGCCCATATCTACAGGGAGGGCAGTACTTC. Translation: CASSPYLQGGQYF.